These 14 T cell receptor beta chains originate from one sample sequenced in a study of metastatic and nonmetastatic thyroid tumors (dated by TCRdb to about 2020). Before undergoing thyroid surgery, none of the patients had been given any kind of treatment. To prepare the library, PCR was applied. Sequencer: Illumina HiSeq 4000. The public reads were quality trimmed at Q25 with fastp and then assembled into clones with MiXCR by TCRdb, keeping productive beta chains. Recorded for this sample are tens of thousands of clones; roughly 15% of them occurred a single time. The ten largest clonotypes hold 5.5% to 7.5% of the sample. The sequenced sample consisted of blood. These receptors all come from a female donor with papillary thyroid cancer or a benign thyroid nodule (not recorded which). Some clones in this sample may be carry-over from other donors' samples.

In this sample, this clone turned up many times. The chain is built from TRBV10-1 and TRBJ1-1; maybe TRBD1 (6 bases). The V gene's germline CDR1 is WNHNN and CDR2 SYGVQD (reference sequence). V lost 6 bases, J lost 3 bases, and 14 bases lay in between. The CDR3 spans 14 residues. The CDR3, as DNA: TGCGCCAGCAGAAGACAGGTTTCGGACACTGAAGCTTTCTTT. It specifies CASRRQVSDTEAFF.

Only a few counts were recorded for this clone. With a much larger clone just one base away, this may be a read error. The CDR3 sequence: CSVEGSDTDTQYF. CDR3 DNA sequence: TGCAGCGTTGAAGGTAGCGACACAGATACGCAGTATTTT. The chain couples TRBV29-1 to TRBJ2-3; D perhaps matches TRBD2 (5 bases). The CDR3 runs 13 residues. CDR1 and CDR2 (germline): SQVTM, ANQGSEA. Trimming removed 1 base at V and 2 bases at J, with 7 bases between.

This clone was seen many times. The V call is TRBV28, the J call TRBJ1-5, with TRBD1 matching over 7 bases. Germline loops: CDR1 MDHEN, CDR2 SYDVKM. V dropped 6 bases and J dropped 6; count of bases not matched to a gene: 5. The CDR3 sequence is 13 residues long. CDR3 protein: CASRTGQIQPQHF. CDR3 DNA: TGTGCCAGCAGGACGGGACAGATTCAGCCCCAGCATTTT.

This clone was seen many times. The rearrangement links TRBV20-1 to TRBJ2-1; D is possibly TRBD2 (7 bases). The CDR3 contains 15 residues. V was trimmed by 0 bases and J by 6 bases, leaving 15 bases between them. Germline CDR1 and CDR2: DFQATT and SNEGSKA (reference sequence). CDR3 sequence: CSARDWAGACNEQFF. CDR3 DNA: TGCAGTGCTAGAGATTGGGCGGGGGCGTGCAATGAGCAGTTCTTC.

The chain recombines TRBV11-2 with TRBJ2-7, with D possibly matching TRBD2 (7 bases). Trimming took 3 bases from V and 5 from J, leaving 11 bases between them. The V gene's germline CDR1 is SGHAT and CDR2 FQNNGV. The CDR3 contains 13 residues. The CDR3 is CASSLGGQDEQYF. The CDR3, as DNA: TGTGCCAGCAGCTTGGGGGGGCAGGACGAGCAGTACTTC.

On this clone itself: The CDR3 does not close with the conserved phenylalanine or tryptophan, likely indicating a read error. This rearrangement joins TRBV4-3 to TRBJ2-2; no clear D gene. The CDR3 runs to 13 residues. CDR1 is LGHNA, CDR2 YSLEER, per germline. Here the CDR3 DNA reads TGCGCCAGCGGCCAAGATCTGATAGGGGAGCTGTTTTCT. Its protein product is CASGQDLIGELFS.

The CDR3 reads CASSTRDSGYTF. The DNA of the CDR3 is TGTGCCAGCAGTACACGGGACAGTGGCTACACCTTC. V usage is TRBV27 and J usage is TRBJ1-2, with 7 bases fitting TRBD1. The CDR3 extends over 12 amino acids. The junction had 4 bases not matched to a gene; V was cut back by 5 bases and J by 7 bases. Germline values: CDR1 MNHEY, CDR2 SMNVEV (reference sequence).

This clone was counted many times. The V call is TRBV11-3, the J call TRBJ2-7; possible D gene TRBD1, 6 bases. This CDR3 is built from 15 residues. V was trimmed by 1 base and J by 4 bases, leaving 14 bases between them. In germline, CDR1 is SGHNT, CDR2 YENEEA. The CDR3 protein is CASSLAGHLFYEQYF. In DNA, the CDR3 is TGTGCCAGCAGCTTAGCGGGACACCTTTTTTACGAGCAGTACTTC. Full variable domain (remainder filled in from reference TRBV11-3 and TRBJ2-7): EAGVVQSPRYKIIEKKQPVAFWCNPISGHNTLYWYLQNLGQGPELLIRYENEEAVDDSQLPKDRFSAERLKGVDSTLKIQPAELGDSAVYLCASSLAGHLFYEQYFGPGTRLTVT.

The chain has TRBV7-9 and TRBJ1-6; D not certain. There are 11 residues in the CDR3. Per germline, CDR1 SEHNR and CDR2 FQNEAQ (reference sequence). V was clipped by 6 bases and J by 7 bases, with 4 bases between them. The CDR3 DNA reads as TGTGCCAGCAGTCTGAATTCACCCCTCCACTTT. Translated: CASSLNSPLHF.

This clone was seen more than once but under ten times. The CDR3 protein is CASSLGLTYEQYF. DNA of the CDR3: TGTGCCAGCAGTTTAGGGCTAACTTACGAGCAGTACTTC. The chain employs TRBV27 and TRBJ2-7; D remains ambiguous. The CDR3 is made up of 13 amino acids. V lost 2 bases and J lost 4, with 9 bases in between. Germline V lookup: CDR1 MNHEY, CDR2 SMNVEV (reference sequence).

This clone came up a few times. The rearrangement uses TRBV6-2 or TRBV6-3 and TRBJ1-2; D ambiguous. Germline CDR1 and CDR2: MNHEY and SVGEGT. Trimming shortened V by 6 bases and J by 8 bases, and 19 bases separated the two germline ends. This CDR3 contains 14 residues. DNA of the CDR3: TGTGCCAGCAGAAGCCGGGCCCAACTGCGGGGCTACACCTTC. Translated: CASRSRAQLRGYTF.

This clone showed up many times. This chain's CDR3 is CASSRERGASTDTQYF. In nucleotides, the CDR3 is TGCGCCAGCAGCAGAGAGCGGGGGGCAAGCACAGATACGCAGTATTTT. The J gene is TRBJ2-3, the V gene TRBV5-1; 9 nucleotides line up with TRBD2. Germline V gene lookup returns CDR1 SGHRS and CDR2 YFSETQ. This CDR3 is built from 16 residues. Germline trimming cut 4 bases from V and 0 bases from J; bases unmatched to any gene: 6.

There are many counts of this clone. V gene TRBV7-9 combines with J gene TRBJ1-5; 7 bases are a match to TRBD1. Germline-derived CDR1 and CDR2 are SEHNR and FQNEAQ (reference sequence). V was pared by 4 bases and J by 2 bases, with 2 bases of the junction left unmatched. CDR3 length: 14 amino acids. The chain's CDR3 is CASSYGTGNQPQHF. In DNA form, the CDR3 reads TGTGCCAGCAGCTATGGGACAGGCAATCAGCCCCAGCATTTT.

In its sample, this clone was seen many times. The chain combines TRBV20-1 with TRBJ2-7; 7 positions match TRBD2. Germline V gene data show CDR1 as DFQATT and CDR2 as SNEGSKA (reference sequence). The trim removed 1 base at V and 1 base at J, leaving 4 bases unmatched. This CDR3 has 14 residues. The CDR3 region is CSARGGSDSYEQYF. CDR3 coding DNA: TGCAGTGCTAGAGGCGGGAGCGATTCCTACGAGCAGTACTTC.